This TCR beta chain derives from a study of T-cell reconstitution after alpha-beta-depleted transplantation in children. From germline, CDR1 is GTSNPN and CDR2 SVGIG (reference sequence). The CDR3 is 14 amino acids. V dropped 5 bases and J dropped 1 base, with 14 bases sitting between them. TCRbeta library preparation incorporated unique molecular identifiers. TCRdb re-analysed the PCR reads in MiXCR, keeping a single row per CDR3 protein. The sample has under 450,000 distinct CDR3 sequences; about 16% are singletons. The chain combines TRBV30 with TRBJ2-5; a weak D match, TRBD2 (6 bases). Sequences were derived from PBMCs, mostly from graft donor cells, sampled 360 days after TCRalphabeta/CD19-depleted stem cell transplant. This clonotype was sampled from a boy younger than two who had a stem cell transplant for Wiskott-Aldrich syndrome, so the T cells may come from the graft donor. Written as DNA, the CDR3 is TGTGCCTGGGGTACCGGGAGCCCCCAAGAGACCCAGTACTTC. It codes for CAWGTGSPQETQYF.